Only a few counts were recorded for the clone carrying this T cell receptor (beta chain). The data were taken from a study of CD8 T cells in ankylosing spondylitis. Via MiXCR, TCRdb re-called the 5' RACE reads, giving one row per CDR3 protein. The sample has some 90,000 distinct CDR3 sequences, 27% seen once. Trimming shortened V by 7 bases and J by 7 bases, and 10 bases separated the two germline ends. Looked up from germline, CDR1 is SQVTM and CDR2 is ANQGSEA. This CDR3 has 10 residues. The sample taken for sequencing was blood, either unsorted or a sorted T cell fraction (not recorded which). The J gene is TRBJ1-1, the V gene TRBV29-1; perhaps TRBD1 as D (5 bases). This receptor was taken from a male donor with ankylosing spondylitis or in good health (not recorded which). CDR3 DNA: TGCAGCGCCGGGGGGGGTGAAGCTTTCTTT. Encoded protein: CSAGGGEAFF.